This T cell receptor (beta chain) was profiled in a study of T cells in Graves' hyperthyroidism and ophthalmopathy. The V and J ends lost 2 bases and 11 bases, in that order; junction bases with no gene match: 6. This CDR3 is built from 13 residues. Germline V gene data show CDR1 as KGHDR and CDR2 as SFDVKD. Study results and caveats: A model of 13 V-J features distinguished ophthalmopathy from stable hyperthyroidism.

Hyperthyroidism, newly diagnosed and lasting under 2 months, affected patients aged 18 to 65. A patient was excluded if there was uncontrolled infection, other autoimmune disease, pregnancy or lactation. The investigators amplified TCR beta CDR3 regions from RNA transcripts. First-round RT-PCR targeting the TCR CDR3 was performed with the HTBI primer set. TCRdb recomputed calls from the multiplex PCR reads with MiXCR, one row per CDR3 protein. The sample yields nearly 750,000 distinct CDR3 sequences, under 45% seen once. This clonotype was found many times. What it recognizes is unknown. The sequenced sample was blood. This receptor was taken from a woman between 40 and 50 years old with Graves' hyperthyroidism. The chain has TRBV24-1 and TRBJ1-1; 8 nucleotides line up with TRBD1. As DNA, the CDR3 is TGTGCCACCAGTGATTCCGTGACAGGGGTGGCTTTCTTT. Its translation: CATSDSVTGVAFF.